This T cell receptor (beta chain) was recorded in a study of blood T cell repertoires in COVID-19 (dated by TCRdb to the early 2020s). Broadly, across the study: Samples from collaborators originated in the United States, Italy and Spain and spanned both the acute and convalescent phases of COVID-19. The material from the prospective study consisted of cDNA or gDNA derived from T cells, B-cell-depleted T cells, or PBMCs. The dataset comprised deeply sampled blood TCRbeta repertoires from subjects exposed to, actively infected with, or recovered from COVID-19. The repertoires were released in a freely available public database meant as a resource for research on the immune response to SARS-CoV-2. The samples were drawn from the first 160 participants of the ongoing ImmuneRACE study and from some 1,300 subjects provided by 6 global collaborators. Nearly every sample came with metadata listing a de-identified subject ID, COVID-19 status, age in years and sex. Where available, HLA class I and class II types were taken from metadata supplied by the sample provider and were not determined by assay-based typing.

The CDR3 sequence holds 15 residues, the cysteine and phenylalanine included. Just CDR3 DNA is preserved here, 45 bases in frame from base 1. V is trimmed back by 6 bases and J by 6 bases, and the junction contains 7 bases that no gene match accounts for. CDR1 KGHSH and CDR2 LQKENI were looked up in the germline V gene. TCRbeta CDR3 regions were amplified from genomic DNA by means of the immunoSEQ Assay, a bias-controlled multiplex PCR. As for the authors' bioinformatics: The number of nucleated cells in each sample was estimated by amplification of reference gene primers within the assay. Sequence reads were collapsed and filtered to measure the absolute abundance of every unique TCRbeta CDR3 rearrangement. For each sample, productive Simpson clonality was calculated as the square root of Simpson's diversity index across productive rearrangements. Drawn from immuneACCESS, this table holds only the in-frame rearrangements with V and J called that TCRdb kept. Clones are partly lost; checked studies trace under half to an unresolved V gene and leave the rest unexplained. The DNA gave D and trimming, while V, J and clone size come from that table. The sample table contains hundreds of thousands of clones; only one count was recorded for about 88% of them. The ten biggest clones cover over 1% of the sample.

Results and caveats for the whole study, not just this receptor: How much clinical and demographic metadata was included differed by source and by participant, and the metadata was provided uncurated.

Each collaborating institution followed its own protocols to collect whole blood in K2EDTA tubes. Collaborator samples were shipped for TCRbeta analysis as frozen whole blood, isolated PBMCs, or DNA extracted from either sample type. Concerning this clone: The clone's antigen remains unknown. No base quality values were provided; no much bigger clone lies one nucleotide off.

The chain uses TRBV18 and TRBJ2-2; TRBD1 aligns with 10 central bases. Input material: peripheral blood. This sequence originates from a man aged 70-80 years with acute or convalescent COVID-19. The CDR3 is CASSPGQGRAGELFF. The DNA is TGTGCCAGCTCGCCGGGACAGGGGCGAGCCGGGGAGCTGTTTTTT.